This TCR beta chain appears in the sequencing data of a study of response to subunit inactivated influenza vaccine. Per germline, CDR1 DFQATT and CDR2 SNEGSKA (reference sequence). The CDR3 is 15 amino acids. Trimming at V came to 0 bases and at J to 5 bases, leaving 8 bases not matched to a gene. TCRdb re-called the RT-PCR reads through MiXCR, storing one row per CDR3 protein. The profile shows around 490,000 distinct CDR3 sequences, about 8% of them singletons. There are a few counts of this clonotype. The receptor was isolated from a man between 50 and 69 years old who received an inactivated influenza vaccine. V usage is TRBV20-1 and J usage is TRBJ2-7; 9 bases line up with TRBD1. This specimen was PBMCs from blood, taken around 25 months after vaccination. CDR3 sequence reads: CSARDGTGRGHEQYF. DNA of the CDR3: TGCAGTGCTAGAGATGGGACAGGGAGGGGGCACGAGCAGTACTTC.